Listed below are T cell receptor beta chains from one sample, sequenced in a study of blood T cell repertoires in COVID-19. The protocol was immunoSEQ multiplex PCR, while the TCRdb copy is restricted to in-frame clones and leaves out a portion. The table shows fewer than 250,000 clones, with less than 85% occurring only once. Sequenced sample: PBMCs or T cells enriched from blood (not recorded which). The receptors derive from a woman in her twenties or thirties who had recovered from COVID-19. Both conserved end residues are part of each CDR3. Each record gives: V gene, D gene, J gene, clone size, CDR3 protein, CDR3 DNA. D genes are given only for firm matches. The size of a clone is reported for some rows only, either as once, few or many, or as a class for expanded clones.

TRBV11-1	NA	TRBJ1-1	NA	CASSRQVNTEAFF	TGTGCCAGCAGCCGCCAGGTGAACACTGAAGCTTTCTTT
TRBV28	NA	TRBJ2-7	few	CASSPLSRQRYF	TGTGCCAGCAGTCCACTTTCGAGACAGAGGTACTTC
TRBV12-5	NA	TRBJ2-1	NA	CASGLGLPVNNEQFF	TGTGCTAGTGGCTTGGGACTCCCGGTCAACAATGAGCAGTTCTTC
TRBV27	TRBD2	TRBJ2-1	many	CASTELGLAGRSSYNEQFF	TGTGCCAGCACCGAACTGGGACTAGCAGGCCGGAGCTCCTACAATGAGCAGTTCTTC
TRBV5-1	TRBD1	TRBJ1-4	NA	CASSWGTAPNEKLFF	TGCGCCAGCAGCTGGGGGACAGCGCCAAATGAAAAACTGTTTTTT
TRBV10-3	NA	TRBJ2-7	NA	CAISGKKQEISYEQYF	TGTGCCATCAGCGGAAAAAAACAGGAGATATCCTACGAGCAGTACTTC
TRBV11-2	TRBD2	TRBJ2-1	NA	CASSPTSGRALIDEQFF	TGTGCCAGCAGCCCGACCAGCGGGAGGGCCCTAATTGATGAGCAGTTCTTC
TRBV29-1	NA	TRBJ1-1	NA	CSVEFSTSVVFTTEAFF	TGCAGCGTTGAATTTAGTACCTCGGTAGTTTTTACCACTGAAGCTTTCTTT
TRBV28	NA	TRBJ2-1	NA	CASSLGGASYNEQFF	TGTGCCAGCAGTTTAGGGGGGGCTAGCTACAATGAGCAGTTCTTC
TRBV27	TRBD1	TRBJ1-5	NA	CASRRTGVSGQPQHF	TGTGCCAGCAGGCGTACAGGGGTCTCGGGGCAGCCCCAGCATTTT
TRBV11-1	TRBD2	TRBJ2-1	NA	CASAGAYNEQFF	TGTGCCAGCGCGGGGGCCTACAATGAGCAGTTCTTC
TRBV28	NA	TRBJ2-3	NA	CASSPPWPTDTQYF	TGTGCCAGCAGTCCACCTTGGCCCACAGATACGCAGTATTTT
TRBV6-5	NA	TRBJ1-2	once	CASSYRGYGGYTF	TGTGCCAGCAGTTACCGGGGGTACGGTGGCTACACCTTC
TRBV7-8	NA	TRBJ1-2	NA	CASSPGGGADYGYTF	TGTGCCAGCAGCCCAGGCGGGGGCGCTGACTATGGCTACACCTTC
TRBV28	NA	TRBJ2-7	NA	CASSLDTDRPYEQYF	TGTGCCAGCAGTTTAGACACAGATCGGCCCTACGAGCAGTACTTC
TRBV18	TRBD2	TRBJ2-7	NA	CASSPWIPGLAVYEQYF	TGTGCCAGCTCACCATGGATCCCGGGACTAGCGGTCTACGAGCAGTACTTC
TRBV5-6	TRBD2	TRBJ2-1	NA	CASSFSGGAGEQFF	TGTGCCAGCAGCTTTAGCGGGGGGGCAGGAGAGCAGTTCTTC
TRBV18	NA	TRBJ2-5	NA	CASSRLVGDLEGQYF	TGTGCCAGCTCAAGACTAGTCGGGGACTTGGAGGGCCAGTACTTC
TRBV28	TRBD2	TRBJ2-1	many	CASSSLSGRARDEQFF	TGTGCCAGCAGTTCCCTGAGCGGGAGGGCTCGCGATGAGCAGTTCTTC
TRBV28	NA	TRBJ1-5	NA	CASRFRFNQPQHF	TGTGCCAGCAGGTTCAGATTCAATCAGCCCCAGCATTTT
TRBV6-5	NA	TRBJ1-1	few	CASSPFLANTEAFF	TGTGCCAGCAGTCCCTTTCTGGCGAACACTGAAGCTTTCTTT
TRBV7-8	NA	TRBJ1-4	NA	CASSLALQGTNEKLFF	TGTGCCAGCAGCTTAGCGTTGCAGGGGACTAATGAAAAACTGTTTTTT
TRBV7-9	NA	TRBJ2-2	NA	CASSAGLIRSGELFF	TGTGCCAGCAGCGCGGGACTGATCAGGTCCGGGGAGCTGTTTTTT
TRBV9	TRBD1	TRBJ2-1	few	CASSRGQGARNEQFF	TGTGCCAGCAGCCGAGGACAGGGGGCTCGAAATGAGCAGTTCTTC
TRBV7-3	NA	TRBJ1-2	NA	CASSLGPDIDYGYTF	TGTGCCAGCAGCTTAGGGCCCGACATAGACTATGGCTACACCTTC
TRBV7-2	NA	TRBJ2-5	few	CASSPGHRQETQYF	TGTGCCAGCAGCCCCGGTCACAGGCAAGAGACCCAGTACTTC
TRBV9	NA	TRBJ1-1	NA	CASSVLDRMNTEAFF	TGTGCCAGCAGCGTACTGGACAGAATGAACACTGAAGCTTTCTTT
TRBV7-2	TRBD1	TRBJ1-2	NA	CASSSKGQGAGYTF	TGTGCCAGCAGCTCGAAAGGGCAGGGGGCTGGCTACACCTTC
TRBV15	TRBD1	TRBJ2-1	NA	CATSSPGQSVGRYNEQFF	TGTGCCACCAGCAGTCCGGGACAGAGTGTCGGGCGGTACAATGAGCAGTTCTTC
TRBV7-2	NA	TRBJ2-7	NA	CASSSVAYEQYF	TGTGCCAGCAGCTCCGTTGCCTACGAGCAGTACTTC
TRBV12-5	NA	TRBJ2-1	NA	CASGLAYNEQFF	TGTGCTAGTGGTTTGGCATACAATGAGCAGTTCTTC
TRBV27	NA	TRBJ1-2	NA	CASSLSPRIGGYTF	TGTGCCAGCAGTTTATCTCCCAGGATAGGTGGCTACACCTTC
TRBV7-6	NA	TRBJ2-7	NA	CASSSQDGGLEEQYF	TGTGCCAGCAGCTCCCAGGACGGAGGCTTGGAGGAGCAGTACTTC
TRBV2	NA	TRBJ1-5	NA	CASNRGNENQPQHF	TGTGCCAGCAATAGGGGGAATGAGAATCAGCCCCAGCATTTT
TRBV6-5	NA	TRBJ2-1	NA	CASSQTQRSNEQFF	TGTGCCAGCAGTCAGACCCAGAGGAGCAATGAGCAGTTCTTC
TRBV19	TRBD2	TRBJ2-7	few	CASSRTSGRSYEQYF	TGTGCCAGTAGCCGGACTAGCGGGAGATCCTACGAGCAGTACTTC
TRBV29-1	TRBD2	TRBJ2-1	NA	CSDSSGRINNEQFF	TGCAGCGATTCTAGCGGGAGAATAAACAATGAGCAGTTCTTC
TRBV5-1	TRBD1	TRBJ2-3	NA	CASSAQGFTDTQYF	TGCGCCAGCAGCGCACAGGGGTTCACAGATACGCAGTATTTT
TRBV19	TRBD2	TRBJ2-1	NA	CASRETSGGSYNEQFF	TGTGCCAGTAGGGAGACTAGCGGGGGTTCCTACAATGAGCAGTTCTTC
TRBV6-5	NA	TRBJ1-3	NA	CASSYGGGVGNTIYF	TGTGCCAGCAGTTACGGAGGCGGGGTCGGAAACACCATATATTTT
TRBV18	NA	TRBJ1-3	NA	CAIPQGAKAGNTIYF	TGTGCCATTCCTCAGGGCGCGAAAGCCGGAAACACCATATATTTT
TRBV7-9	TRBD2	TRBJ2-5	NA	CASSPSGRQETQYF	TGTGCCAGCAGCCCGAGCGGGAGACAAGAGACCCAGTACTTC
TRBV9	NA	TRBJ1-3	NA	CASSVGAGGGNTIYF	TGTGCCAGCAGCGTAGGGGCCGGAGGTGGAAACACCATATATTTT
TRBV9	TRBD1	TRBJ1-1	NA	CASSPDRVGATGEAFF	TGTGCCAGCAGCCCCGACAGGGTAGGAGCAACGGGTGAAGCTTTCTTT
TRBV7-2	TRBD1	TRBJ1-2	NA	CASSLGDRNYGYTF	TGTGCCAGCAGCTTAGGGGACAGGAACTATGGCTACACCTTC
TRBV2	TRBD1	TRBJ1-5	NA	CASSEVRGWHQPQHF	TGTGCCAGCAGTGAGGTCAGGGGGTGGCACCAGCCCCAGCATTTT
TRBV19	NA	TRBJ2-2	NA	CASNMELGGRELFF	TGTGCCAGTAACATGGAGTTAGGAGGCCGGGAGCTGTTTTTT
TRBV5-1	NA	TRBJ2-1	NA	CASSLLGTGTWGLLHNNEQFF	TGCGCCAGCAGCTTGCTTGGTACAGGGACATGGGGACTACTACATAACAATGAGCAGTTCTTC
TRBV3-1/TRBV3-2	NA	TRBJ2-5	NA	CASSRQEETQYF	TGTGCCAGCAGCCGACAGGAAGAGACCCAGTACTTC
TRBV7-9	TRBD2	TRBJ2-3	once	CASSSLAGATDTQYF	TGTGCCAGCAGCTCACTAGCGGGGGCCACAGATACGCAGTATTTT
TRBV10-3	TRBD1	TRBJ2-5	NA	CAISESGQGPPGYQETQYF	TGTGCCATCAGTGAGTCCGGACAGGGGCCGCCCGGGTACCAAGAGACCCAGTACTTC
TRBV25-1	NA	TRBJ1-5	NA	CASSEIDGVDQPQHF	TGTGCCAGCAGTGAAATAGATGGTGTGGATCAGCCCCAGCATTTT
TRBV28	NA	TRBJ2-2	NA	CASSAMEGRTGELFF	TGTGCCAGCAGTGCAATGGAGGGCCGGACCGGGGAGCTGTTTTTT